The rows below give T cell receptor beta chains drawn from one sample of a study of T-cell memory formation after mild COVID-19. One entry per CDR3 protein, called by TCRdb with MiXCR from the 5' RACE reads. The table includes about 350,000 distinct CDR3 sequences, about 15% detected once. The sequencing input was PBMCs or a T cell subset sorted from them (not recorded which). The receptors originated from a man between 18 and 35 years old who had mild COVID-19 (a few samples of this study predate the infection). Cell type and time point are not known. Both conserved end residues are part of each CDR3. A D gene is named only where the DNA matches it firmly. Size tells how often a clone was seen (once, few, many) or the class of an expanded clone, and some rows leave it out.

V	J	D	size	CDR3	DNA
TRBV5-1	TRBJ2-3	-	few	CASSRGSGTPTDTQYF	TGCGCCAGCAGCCGGGGATCAGGGACCCCCACAGATACGCAGTATTTT
TRBV28	TRBJ2-3	TRBD1	-	CASARDSPNTDTQYF	TGTGCCAGCGCCCGGGACAGTCCTAACACAGATACGCAGTATTTT
TRBV20-1	TRBJ2-1	TRBD1	few	CSAPGQGFLHEQFF	TGCAGTGCTCCCGGACAGGGGTTTTTGCATGAGCAGTTCTTC
TRBV7-6	TRBJ2-2	-	many	CASSVRTRGTGELFF	TGTGCCAGCAGCGTAAGGACCCGGGGCACCGGGGAGCTGTTTTTT
TRBV2	TRBJ2-3	TRBD2	few	CASSDPGTRATDTQYF	TGTGCCAGCAGTGACCCCGGGACTAGGGCCACAGATACGCAGTATTTT
TRBV5-1	TRBJ2-7	-	-	CASSLNPASYEQYF	TGCGCCAGCAGCTTAAATCCAGCCTCCTACGAGCAGTACTTC
TRBV27	TRBJ1-2	-	few	CASSQTRQDYGYTF	TGTGCCAGCAGCCAAACCCGACAGGACTATGGCTACACCTTC
TRBV11-2	TRBJ2-5	-	few	CASSLVGARQETQYF	TGTGCCAGCAGCTTAGTAGGGGCGAGGCAAGAGACCCAGTACTTC
TRBV7-9	TRBJ2-6	-	-	CASSPNSVANVLTF	TGTGCCAGCAGCCCAAACTCTGTGGCCAACGTCCTGACTTTC
TRBV9	TRBJ1-1	-	many	CASSVAGATEAFF	TGTGCCAGCAGCGTAGCGGGAGCCACTGAAGCTTTCTTT
TRBV27	TRBJ1-1	TRBD1	-	CASSQGVLNTEAFF	TGTGCCAGCAGCCAGGGGGTTTTGAACACTGAAGCTTTCTTT
TRBV7-3	TRBJ2-2	TRBD1	-	CASSLDRAGGELFF	TGTGCCAGCAGCTTGGACAGGGCGGGCGGGGAGCTGTTTTTT
TRBV2	TRBJ2-4	TRBD1	few	CASSDRDRAIQYF	TGTGCCAGCAGCGACCGGGACAGAGCCATTCAGTACTTC
TRBV4-1	TRBJ1-6	TRBD1	few	CASSPLGQGALGSPLHF	TGCGCCAGCAGCCCCCTAGGACAGGGGGCTTTGGGATCACCCCTCCACTTT
TRBV7-2	TRBJ2-4	TRBD1	many	CASSLEGQGNIQYF	TGTGCCAGCAGCCTAGAGGGACAGGGGAACATTCAGTACTTC
TRBV4-1	TRBJ2-7	-	-	CASSQVATGRYEQYF	TGCGCCAGCAGCCAAGTGGCGACAGGAAGGTACGAGCAGTACTTC
TRBV5-1	TRBJ2-5	-	many	CASNDGLETQYF	TGCGCCAGCAATGACGGGTTAGAGACCCAGTACTTC
TRBV4-1	TRBJ2-7	-	few	CASSPKPGTSSYEQYF	TGCGCCAGCAGCCCGAAACCAGGGACATCCTCCTACGAGCAGTACTTC
TRBV6-5	TRBJ1-4	-	-	CASSYRALNEKLFF	TGTGCCAGCAGTTACAGGGCCCTTAATGAAAAACTGTTTTTT
TRBV5-6	TRBJ2-7	-	-	CATGRSHEQYF	TGTGCCACCGGACGGAGTCACGAGCAGTACTTC
TRBV5-1	TRBJ2-3	-	many	CASSSTLARADTQYF	TGCGCCAGCAGCTCAACCCTAGCAAGGGCGGATACGCAGTATTTT
TRBV15	TRBJ2-7	-	-	CATSRSSDSYEQYF	TGTGCCACCAGCAGATCTTCGGACAGCTACGAGCAGTACTTC
TRBV7-2	TRBJ1-2	-	-	CASSLLGGDYGYTF	TGTGCCAGCAGCTTATTGGGCGGTGACTATGGCTACACCTTC
TRBV19	TRBJ1-5	TRBD1	-	CASSVGQRLRQPQHF	TGTGCCAGTAGTGTGGGACAGCGACTTCGGCAGCCCCAGCATTTT
TRBV6-2/TRBV6-3	TRBJ2-3	-	-	CASRRDGTDTQYF	TGTGCCAGCAGACGGGACGGCACAGATACGCAGTATTTT
TRBV5-1	TRBJ2-1	TRBD1	-	CASAPRTGPGNEQFF	TGCGCCAGCGCCCCCCGGACAGGGCCTGGAAATGAGCAGTTCTTC
TRBV12-3/TRBV12-4	TRBJ1-2	TRBD1	-	CASSHRDRGWGGYTF	TGTGCCAGCAGCCACCGGGACAGGGGTTGGGGTGGCTACACCTTC
TRBV5-1	TRBJ2-1	-	few	CASSLVSGFYNEQFF	TGCGCCAGCAGCTTGGTGTCGGGGTTCTACAATGAGCAGTTCTTC
TRBV20-1	TRBJ2-5	-	-	CSAIPPGLIETQYF	TGCAGTGCAATTCCTCCGGGACTGATAGAGACCCAGTACTTC
TRBV6-5	TRBJ2-7	-	-	CASSYRETYEQYF	TGTGCCAGCAGTTATAGGGAGACCTACGAGCAGTACTTC
TRBV6-6	TRBJ2-5	TRBD2	-	CASSFRLAPETQYF	TGTGCCAGCAGTTTCAGACTAGCTCCGGAGACCCAGTACTTC
TRBV6-2/TRBV6-3	TRBJ2-7	-	few	CASSLADGTYEQYF	TGTGCCAGCAGCTTAGCGGACGGAACCTACGAGCAGTACTTC
TRBV6-2/TRBV6-3	TRBJ2-7	-	few	CASSYDQRYEQYF	TGTGCCAGCAGTTACGACCAGCGGTACGAGCAGTACTTC
TRBV10-3	TRBJ2-3	TRBD2	-	CAISGGGGAADTQYF	TGTGCCATCAGTGGAGGCGGGGGGGCTGCAGATACGCAGTATTTT
TRBV11-2	TRBJ1-6	TRBD1	-	CASSWGQTKRNSPLHF	TGTGCCAGCAGCTGGGGACAGACTAAAAGGAATTCACCCCTCCACTTT
TRBV6-1	TRBJ1-1	-	-	CASTWTGSEAFF	TGTGCCAGCACTTGGACGGGATCTGAAGCTTTCTTT
TRBV24-1	TRBJ2-1	-	few	CATSDFANEQFF	TGTGCCACCAGTGATTTTGCGAATGAGCAGTTCTTC